This record concerns one TCR beta chain sequence. Its antigen remains undetermined. Per-base quality was not reported, and no clone a single base away is much larger than it. The entry originates in a study of blood T cell repertoires in COVID-19 (dated by TCRdb to about 2020). Notes on the research overall: Samples covering the acute and convalescent phases of COVID-19 were provided by collaborators in the United States, Italy and Spain. The material from the prospective study consisted of cDNA or gDNA derived from T cells, B-cell-depleted T cells, or PBMCs. Nearly every sample came with metadata listing a de-identified subject ID, COVID-19 status, age in years and sex. The dataset comprised deeply sampled blood TCRbeta repertoires from subjects exposed to, actively infected with, or recovered from COVID-19. A freely available public database, intended as a resource for researchers studying the immune response to SARS-CoV-2, is where the repertoires were released. The samples were drawn from two sources: the first 160 participants of the ongoing ImmuneRACE study, and 1,000 to 1,500 subjects contributed by 6 global collaborators. Where available, HLA class I and class II types were taken from metadata supplied by the sample provider and were not determined by assay-based typing.

What the study reported, not specific to this receptor: The amount of clinical and demographic metadata varied by source and participant and was provided uncurated.

One collaborating source in Seattle enrolled patients during active infection and followed them longitudinally through the course of disease. Collaborating institutions collected whole blood in K2EDTA tubes following their own protocols. For TCRbeta analysis, collaborators shipped samples in one of three forms: frozen whole blood, isolated PBMCs, or DNA extracted from either of those sample types. TCRbeta CDR3 regions were amplified from genomic DNA using the immunoSEQ Assay, a bias-controlled multiplex PCR. The authors' pipeline ran thus. Nucleated cell counts per sample were estimated from amplification of reference gene primers within the assay. To quantify the absolute abundance of each unique TCRbeta CDR3 rearrangement, sequence reads were collapsed and filtered. For each sample, productive Simpson clonality was calculated by taking the square root of Simpson's diversity index across productive rearrangements. TCRdb retrieved this table from immuneACCESS and kept in-frame rearrangements only. Not all clones are present; in checked studies, unresolved V genes account for under half, and no reason is known for the remainder. The V and J calls and clone size come from that table; D and trimming were worked out from the DNA. Within this sample are around 270,000 clones, with under 85% of them counted one time only. 0.7% to 0.9% of the sample goes to the ten largest clones.

There are 17 amino acids in the CDR3, from cysteine to phenylalanine inclusive. Only the CDR3 DNA is retained, 51 bases long and in frame from the first base. Relative to germline, V is 3 bases shorter and J is 2 bases shorter, with 14 bases between their ends. Reading the germline V gene gives CDR1 SGHDN and CDR2 FVKESK. The chain was built from TRBV14 and TRBJ2-6; D gene: possibly TRBD1, on 5 matching bases. The receptor comes from a human donor with COVID-19, enrolled during active disease. The donor label of this sample is uncertain. The specimen sequenced was peripheral blood. The CDR3 region reads CASSHIIQGTGANVLTF. The bases read TGTGCCAGCAGCCACATCATCCAGGGAACTGGGGCCAACGTCCTGACTTTC. This CDR3, with the reference TRBV14 and TRBJ2-6 proteins standing in past its ends, gives the full variable domain EAGVTQFPSHSVIEKGQTVTLRCDPISGHDNLYWYRRVMGKEIKFLLHFVKESKQDESGMPNNRFLAERTGGTYSTLKVQPAELEDSGVYFCASSHIIQGTGANVLTFGAGSRLTVL.